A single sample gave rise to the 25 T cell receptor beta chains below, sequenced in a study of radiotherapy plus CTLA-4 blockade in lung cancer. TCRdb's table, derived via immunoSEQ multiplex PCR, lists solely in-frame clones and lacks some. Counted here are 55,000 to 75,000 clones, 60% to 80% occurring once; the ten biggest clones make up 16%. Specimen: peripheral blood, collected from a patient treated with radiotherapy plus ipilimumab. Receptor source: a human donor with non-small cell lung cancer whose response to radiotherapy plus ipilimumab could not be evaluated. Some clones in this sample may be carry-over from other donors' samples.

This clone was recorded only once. This CDR3 is CATSVQRTNEKLFF. In nucleotides, the CDR3 is TGTGCCACCAGCGTACAGAGAACTAATGAAAAACTGTTTTTT. The chain uses TRBV15 and TRBJ1-4; D uncertain. V gave up 5 bases and J gave up 1 base, with 8 bases separating them. CDR1 is LNHNV and CDR2 is YYDKDF in the germline V gene (reference sequence). The CDR3 is made up of 14 amino acids.

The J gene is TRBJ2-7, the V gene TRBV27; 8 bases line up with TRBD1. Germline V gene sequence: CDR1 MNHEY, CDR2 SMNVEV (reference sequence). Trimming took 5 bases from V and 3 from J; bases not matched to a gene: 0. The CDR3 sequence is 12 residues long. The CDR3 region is CASSGTGYEQYF. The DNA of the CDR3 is TGTGCCAGCAGTGGGACAGGCTACGAGCAGTACTTC.

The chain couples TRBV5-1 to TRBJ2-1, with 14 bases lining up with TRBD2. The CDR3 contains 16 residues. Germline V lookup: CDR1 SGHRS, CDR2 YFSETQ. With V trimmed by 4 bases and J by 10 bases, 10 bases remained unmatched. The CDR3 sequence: CASSLTTSGGAGEQFF. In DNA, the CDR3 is TGCGCCAGCAGCCTTACGACTAGCGGGGGGGCAGGGGAGCAGTTCTTC.

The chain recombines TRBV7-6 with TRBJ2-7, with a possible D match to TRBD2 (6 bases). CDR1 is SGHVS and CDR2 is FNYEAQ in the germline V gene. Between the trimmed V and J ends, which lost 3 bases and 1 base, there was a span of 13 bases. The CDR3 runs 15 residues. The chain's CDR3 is CASSLAFGGSYEQYF. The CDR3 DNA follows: TGTGCCAGCAGCTTGGCCTTTGGGGGGTCCTACGAGCAGTACTTC.

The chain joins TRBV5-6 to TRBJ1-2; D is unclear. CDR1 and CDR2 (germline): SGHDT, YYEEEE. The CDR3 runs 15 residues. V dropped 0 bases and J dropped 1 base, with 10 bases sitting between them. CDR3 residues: CASSLVGDYNYGYTF. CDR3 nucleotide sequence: TGTGCCAGCAGCTTGGTAGGCGACTATAACTATGGCTACACCTTC.

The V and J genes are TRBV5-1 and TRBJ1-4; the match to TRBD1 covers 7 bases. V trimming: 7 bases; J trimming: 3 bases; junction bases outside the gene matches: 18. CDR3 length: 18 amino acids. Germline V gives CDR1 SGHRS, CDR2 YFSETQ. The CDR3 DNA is TGCGCCAGCGGATGGGGGACAGTGAGAAGCCTGGCTAATGAAAAACTGTTTTTT. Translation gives CASGWGTVRSLANEKLFF.

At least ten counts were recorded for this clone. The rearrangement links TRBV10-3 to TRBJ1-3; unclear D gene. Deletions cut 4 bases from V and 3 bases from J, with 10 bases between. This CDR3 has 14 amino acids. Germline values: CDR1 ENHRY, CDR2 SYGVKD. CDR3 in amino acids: CAISGGGFGNTIYF. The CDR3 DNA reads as TGTGCCATCAGTGGAGGAGGTTTTGGAAACACCATATATTTT.

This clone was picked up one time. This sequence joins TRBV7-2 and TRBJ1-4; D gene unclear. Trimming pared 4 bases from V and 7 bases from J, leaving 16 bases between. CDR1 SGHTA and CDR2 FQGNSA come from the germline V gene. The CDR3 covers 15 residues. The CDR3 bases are TGTGCCAGCAGCTCTACCGGGAGCCGTAGTGAAAAACTGTTTTTT. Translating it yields CASSSTGSRSEKLFF.

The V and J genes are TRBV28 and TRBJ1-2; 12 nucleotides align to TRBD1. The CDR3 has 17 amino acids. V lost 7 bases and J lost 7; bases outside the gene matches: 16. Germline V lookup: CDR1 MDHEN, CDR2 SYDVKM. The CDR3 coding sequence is TGTGCCAGCAACACTAACTCCGGGACAGGGGGCGCGTTTGGCTACACCTTC. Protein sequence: CASNTNSGTGGAFGYTF.

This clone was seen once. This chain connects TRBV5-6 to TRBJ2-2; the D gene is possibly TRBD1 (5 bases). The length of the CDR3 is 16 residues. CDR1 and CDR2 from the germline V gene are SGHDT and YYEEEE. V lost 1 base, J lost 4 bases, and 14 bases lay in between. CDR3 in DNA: TGTGCCAGCAGCTTGACAGGCGCTATAGCCACCGGGGAGCTGTTTTTT. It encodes CASSLTGAIATGELFF.

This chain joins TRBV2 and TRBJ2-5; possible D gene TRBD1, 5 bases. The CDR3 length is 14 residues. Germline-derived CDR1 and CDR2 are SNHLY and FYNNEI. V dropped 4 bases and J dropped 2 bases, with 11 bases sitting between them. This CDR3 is CASSARQIQETQYF. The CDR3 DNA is TGTGCCAGCAGTGCTAGACAGATTCAAGAGACCCAGTACTTC.

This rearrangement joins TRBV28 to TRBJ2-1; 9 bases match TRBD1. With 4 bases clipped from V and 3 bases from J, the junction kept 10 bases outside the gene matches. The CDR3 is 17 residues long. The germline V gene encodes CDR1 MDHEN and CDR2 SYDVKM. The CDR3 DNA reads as TGTGCCAGCAGTTCTTTACAGGGGGCGCCCCTCTACAATGAGCAGTTCTTC. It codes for CASSSLQGAPLYNEQFF.

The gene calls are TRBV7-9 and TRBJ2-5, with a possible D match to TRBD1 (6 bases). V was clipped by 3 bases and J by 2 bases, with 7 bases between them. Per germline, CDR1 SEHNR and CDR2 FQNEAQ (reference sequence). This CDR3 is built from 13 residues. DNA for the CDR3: TGTGCCAGCAGCTTCGGACAGCAAGAGACCCAGTACTTC. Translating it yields CASSFGQQETQYF.

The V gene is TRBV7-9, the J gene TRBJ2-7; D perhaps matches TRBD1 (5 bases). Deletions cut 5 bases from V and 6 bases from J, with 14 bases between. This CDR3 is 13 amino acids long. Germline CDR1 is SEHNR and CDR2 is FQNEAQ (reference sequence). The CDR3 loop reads CASSPSQGFEQYF. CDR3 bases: TGTGCCAGCAGCCCCTCCCAGGGTTTCGAGCAGTACTTC.

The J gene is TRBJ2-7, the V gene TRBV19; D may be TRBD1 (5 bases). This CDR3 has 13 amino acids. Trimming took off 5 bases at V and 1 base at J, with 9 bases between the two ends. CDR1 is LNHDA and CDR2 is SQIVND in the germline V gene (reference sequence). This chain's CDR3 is CASSLQVSYEQYF. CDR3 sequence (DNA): TGTGCCAGTAGTTTACAGGTGTCCTACGAGCAGTACTTC.

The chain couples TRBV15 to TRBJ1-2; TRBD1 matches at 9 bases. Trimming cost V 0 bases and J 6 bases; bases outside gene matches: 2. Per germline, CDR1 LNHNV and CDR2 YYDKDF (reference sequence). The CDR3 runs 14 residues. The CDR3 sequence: CATSREGTGHGYTF. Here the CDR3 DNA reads TGTGCCACCAGCAGAGAAGGGACAGGGCATGGCTACACCTTC.

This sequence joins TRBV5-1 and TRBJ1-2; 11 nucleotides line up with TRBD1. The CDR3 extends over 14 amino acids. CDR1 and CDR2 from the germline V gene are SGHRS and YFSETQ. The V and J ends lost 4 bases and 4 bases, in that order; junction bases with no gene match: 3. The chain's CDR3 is CASSGQGATYGYTF. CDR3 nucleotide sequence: TGCGCCAGCAGCGGACAGGGGGCGACCTATGGCTACACCTTC.

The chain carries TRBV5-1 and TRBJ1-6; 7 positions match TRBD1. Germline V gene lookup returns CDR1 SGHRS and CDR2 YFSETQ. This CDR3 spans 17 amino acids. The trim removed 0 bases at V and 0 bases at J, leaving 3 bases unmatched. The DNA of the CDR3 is TGCGCCAGCAGCTTGGCGGGACAGAGCTCCTATAATTCACCCCTCCACTTT. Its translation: CASSLAGQSSYNSPLHF.

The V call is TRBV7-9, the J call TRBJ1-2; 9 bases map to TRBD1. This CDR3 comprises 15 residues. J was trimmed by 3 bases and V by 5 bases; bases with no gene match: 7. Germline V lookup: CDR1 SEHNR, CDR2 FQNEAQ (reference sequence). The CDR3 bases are TGTGCCAGCAGCGCTGTACAGGGGGCAGACTATGGCTACACCTTC. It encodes CASSAVQGADYGYTF.

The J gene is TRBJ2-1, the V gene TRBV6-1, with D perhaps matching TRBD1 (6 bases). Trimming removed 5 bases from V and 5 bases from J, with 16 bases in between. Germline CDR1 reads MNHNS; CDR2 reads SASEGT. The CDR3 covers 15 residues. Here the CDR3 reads CASSRTTGTNNEQFF. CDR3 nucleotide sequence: TGTGCCAGCAGTCGTACGACAGGCACCAACAATGAGCAGTTCTTC.

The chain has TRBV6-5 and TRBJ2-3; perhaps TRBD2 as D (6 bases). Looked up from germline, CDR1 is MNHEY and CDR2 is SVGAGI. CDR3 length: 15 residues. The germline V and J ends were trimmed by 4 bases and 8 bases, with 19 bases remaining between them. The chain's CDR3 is CASSLTSTPPSTQYF. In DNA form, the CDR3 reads TGTGCCAGCAGTTTAACTAGCACGCCCCCATCTACGCAGTATTTT.

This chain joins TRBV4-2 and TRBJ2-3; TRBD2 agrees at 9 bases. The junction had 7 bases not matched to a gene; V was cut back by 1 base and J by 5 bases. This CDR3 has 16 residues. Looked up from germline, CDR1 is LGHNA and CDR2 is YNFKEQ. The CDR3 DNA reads TGTGCCAGCAGCCAAGGTGTGGCGGGGGGGGGAGATACGCAGTATTTT. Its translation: CASSQGVAGGGDTQYF.

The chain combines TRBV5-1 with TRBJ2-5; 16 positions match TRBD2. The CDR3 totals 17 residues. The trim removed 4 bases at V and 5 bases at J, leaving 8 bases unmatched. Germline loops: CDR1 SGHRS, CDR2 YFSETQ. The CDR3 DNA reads TGCGCCAGCAGCCGGGGACTAGCGGGGGGGCCGGGGGAGACCCAGTACTTC. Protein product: CASSRGLAGGPGETQYF.

The CDR3 DNA is TGTGCCAGCGGGGGGCTGAGTCGGGGGGACGAGCAGTACTTC. It encodes CASGGLSRGDEQYF. The rearrangement uses TRBV2 and TRBJ2-7; possible D gene TRBD2, 7 bases. The V end lost 8 bases, the J end lost 5 bases, and 19 bases lay between the germline ends. Germline V lookup: CDR1 SNHLY, CDR2 FYNNEI. The length of the CDR3 is 14 residues.

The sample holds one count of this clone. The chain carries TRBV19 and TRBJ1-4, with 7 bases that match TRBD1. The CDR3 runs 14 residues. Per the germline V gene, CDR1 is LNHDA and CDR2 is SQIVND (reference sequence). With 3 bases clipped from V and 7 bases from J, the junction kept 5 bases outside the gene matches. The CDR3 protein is CASSIPDRREKLFF. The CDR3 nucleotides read TGTGCCAGTAGTATCCCGGACAGGCGTGAAAAACTGTTTTTT.